The rows below give T cell receptor beta chains drawn from one sample of a study of a mutant IDH1 vaccine in newly diagnosed glioma. Sequencing was performed with immunoSEQ multiplex PCR; in TCRdb, only in-frame clones are kept and a portion is missing. This sample has about 44,000 clones, with about 91% found just once. Their antigens are not known. The material sequenced was PBMCs, taken from a glioma patient whose treatment included an IDH1 peptide vaccine. These receptor sequences come from a man aged 50 to 60 with glioma. Each CDR3 is given with its conserved first and last residue. The D gene is left open where the match is weak. The size field is filled for only some rows; it gives once, few, many or a size class.

- | once | TRBJ1-5 | TRBV2 | CASSSQGGQPQHF | TGTGCCAGCAGTAGCCAGGGAGGGCAGCCCCAGCATTTT
TRBD2 | once | TRBJ2-1 | TRBV7-9 | CASSPSGGGEQFF | TGTGCCAGCAGCCCTAGCGGGGGGGGTGAGCAGTTCTTC
- | - | TRBJ2-7 | TRBV29-1 | CSALAMLGEQYF | TGCAGCGCCCTTGCGATGCTCGGCGAGCAGTACTTC
- | - | TRBJ2-2 | TRBV5-1 | CASSLGHTGELFF | TGCGCCAGCAGCTTGGGTCACACCGGGGAGCTGTTTTTT
- | - | TRBJ2-5 | TRBV5-4 | CASRAGTQETQYF | TGTGCCAGCAGAGCCGGGACCCAAGAGACCCAGTACTTC
TRBD2 | once | TRBJ2-2 | TRBV4-1 | CASSHVTTGTSHTGELFF | TGCGCCAGCAGCCATGTGACAACCGGGACTAGCCATACCGGGGAGCTGTTTTTT
TRBD1 | - | TRBJ2-1 | TRBV4-2 | CASSQELQGYRNEQFF | TGTGCCAGCAGCCAGGAGTTACAGGGGTATCGCAATGAGCAGTTCTTC
- | - | TRBJ1-1 | TRBV7-2 | CASSLITSEAFF | TGTGCCAGCAGCTTAATTACGTCTGAAGCTTTCTTT
TRBD1 | - | TRBJ2-1 | TRBV29-1 | CSAGDRYNEQFF | TGCAGCGCCGGGGACAGATACAATGAGCAGTTCTTC
- | once | TRBJ1-2 | TRBV7-9 | CASSLESGFNYGYTF | TGTGCCAGCAGCTTAGAGTCAGGGTTCAACTATGGCTACACCTTC
TRBD1 | - | TRBJ2-7 | TRBV6-5 | CASSYSGQSSYEQYF | TGTGCCAGCAGTTACTCGGGACAGTCCTCCTACGAGCAGTACTTC
- | - | TRBJ1-5 | TRBV19 | CASNRATETNQPQHF | TGTGCCAGCAACCGGGCGACGGAGACCAATCAGCCCCAGCATTTT
- | - | TRBJ1-1 | TRBV11-2 | CASSLAGRGFVTEAFF | TGTGCCAGCAGCTTAGCAGGACGGGGGTTTGTTACTGAAGCTTTCTTT
- | - | TRBJ1-1 | TRBV16 | CASSQSSSGGAEAFF | TGTGCCAGCAGCCAATCGAGTTCAGGAGGCGCTGAAGCTTTCTTT
- | - | TRBJ1-1 | TRBV29-1 | CSVDSGGVRAF | TGCAGCGTTGACAGTGGTGGGGTTAGGGCTTTT
- | few | TRBJ1-1 | TRBV29-1 | CSVPQRNTEAFF | TGCAGCGTTCCACAGCGGAACACTGAAGCTTTCTTT
- | few | TRBJ1-1 | TRBV5-6 | CASSWWAVNTEAFF | TGTGCCAGCAGCTGGTGGGCAGTGAACACTGAAGCTTTCTTT
TRBD1 | - | TRBJ1-3 | TRBV5-1 | CASSLVQGAFGNTIYF | TGCGCCAGCAGCTTGGTACAGGGGGCATTTGGAAACACCATATATTTT
- | - | TRBJ1-1 | TRBV25-1 | CASSEANTEAFF | TGTGCCAGCAGTGAGGCGAACACTGAAGCTTTCTTT
- | - | TRBJ2-2 | TRBV27 | CASSLGGGELFF | TGTGCCAGCAGTTTGGGAGGAGGGGAGCTGTTTTTT
- | - | TRBJ2-7 | TRBV5-1 | CASSSHYEQYF | TGCGCCAGCAGCTCCCACTACGAGCAGTACTTC
- | - | TRBJ1-5 | TRBV6-6 | CAGGEEGTTQPQHF | TGTGCCGGGGGGGAGGAGGGGACCACTCAGCCCCAGCATTTT
- | - | TRBJ1-1 | TRBV7-2 | CASSLVQNTEAFF | TGTGCCAGCAGCTTAGTACAGAACACTGAAGCTTTCTTT
- | - | TRBJ1-2 | TRBV27 | CASGLGAMNYGYTF | TGTGCCAGCGGTCTAGGGGCCATGAACTATGGCTACACCTTC
TRBD1 | - | TRBJ2-2 | TRBV11-3 | CASSGMSWAGGPSNTGELFF | TGTGCCAGCAGCGGAATGTCGTGGGCAGGGGGCCCCTCGAACACCGGGGAGCTGTTTTTT
- | - | TRBJ2-7 | TRBV10-1 | CASSESSGGPYEQYF | TGCGCCAGCAGTGAGTCGAGTGGGGGGCCCTACGAGCAGTACTTC
TRBD1 | - | TRBJ1-1 | TRBV7-2 | CASSQRGTVSTEAFF | TGTGCCAGCAGTCAACGCGGGACAGTGTCCACTGAAGCTTTCTTT
- | once | TRBJ2-7 | TRBV4-1 | CASSQTISSYEQYF | TGCGCCAGCAGCCAAACGATTAGCTCCTACGAGCAGTACTTC
- | - | TRBJ1-5 | TRBV15 | CATSREQEGQPQHF | TGTGCCACCAGCAGAGAACAGGAAGGTCAGCCCCAGCATTTT
TRBD1 | - | TRBJ2-4 | TRBV19 | CASSLSGTGVGNIQYF | TGTGCCAGTAGTCTTTCCGGGACAGGGGTGGGAAACATTCAGTACTTC
TRBD2 | - | TRBJ2-2 | TRBV7-9 | CASSLREWYGELFF | TGTGCCAGCAGCTTGCGGGAGTGGTACGGGGAGCTGTTTTTT
TRBD1 | few | TRBJ1-2 | TRBV7-8 | CASSSRGQYYGYTF | TGTGCCAGCAGCTCCAGGGGACAGTACTATGGCTACACCTTC
TRBD1 | - | TRBJ1-1 | TRBV13 | CASSRGQGWTEAFF | TGTGCCAGCAGCCGGGGACAGGGATGGACTGAAGCTTTCTTT
TRBD1 | - | TRBJ2-7 | TRBV10-2 | CASSPDRVRYEQYF | TGCGCCAGCAGTCCCGACAGGGTTAGATACGAGCAGTACTTC
- | - | TRBJ1-6 | TRBV7-9 | CASSPPGRGSSYNSPLHF | TGTGCCAGCAGCCCACCCGGGAGGGGGAGCTCCTATAATTCACCCCTCCACTTT
- | - | TRBJ1-5 | TRBV11-2 | CASSLTSRRNQPQHF | TGTGCCAGCAGCTTGACCTCTAGGCGCAATCAGCCCCAGCATTTT
- | once | TRBJ2-5 | TRBV11-1 | CASSLQAKETQYF | TGTGCCAGCAGCTTACAGGCCAAAGAGACCCAGTACTTC
- | once | TRBJ1-2 | TRBV27 | CASSPGGVNGYTF | TGTGCCAGCAGCCCGGGAGGGGTTAATGGCTACACCTTC
- | medium-sized | TRBJ1-1 | TRBV4-3 | CASSQDWGRDTEAFF | TGCGCCAGCAGCCAAGACTGGGGGCGGGACACTGAAGCTTTCTTT
TRBD2 | once | TRBJ2-2 | TRBV6-5 | CASRDRLALAGELFF | TGTGCCAGCAGGGATCGACTAGCTCTAGCCGGGGAGCTGTTTTTT
- | - | TRBJ2-2 | TRBV5-8 | CASSSNRGLYTGELFF | TGTGCCAGCAGCTCAAATCGCGGACTTTACACCGGGGAGCTGTTTTTT
- | - | TRBJ2-3 | TRBV4-1 | CASSGSKGPYSTDTQYF | TGCGCCAGCAGCGGGTCTAAGGGGCCGTACAGCACAGATACGCAGTATTTT
TRBD1 | - | TRBJ1-6 | TRBV19 | CASSISQGARSPLHF | TGTGCCAGTAGTATATCACAGGGGGCACGATCACCCCTCCACTTT